The sequence of this TCR beta chain was determined in a study of T cells in Graves' hyperthyroidism and ophthalmopathy. Study observations and caveats: In validation, the model predicted ophthalmopathy. These predictions came a median about 6.5 months before onset.

RNA transcripts yielded amplified TCR beta CDR3 regions. RT-PCR in the first round (using the HTBI primer set) targeted the TCR CDR3. TCRdb processed the multiplex PCR reads anew with MiXCR; each CDR3 protein has one entry. The repertoire holds a few hundred thousand distinct CDR3 sequences, with roughly 46% as singletons. V was cut by 0 bases and J by 9 bases, with 8 bases left in between. This CDR3 has 12 residues. Only a few counts were recorded for this clonotype. Its antigen is as yet unknown. The chain links TRBV12-3 or TRBV12-4 to TRBJ1-1, with unresolved D. The sequenced sample was peripheral blood or thyroid tissue (not recorded which). The TCR comes from an adult woman with Graves' disease, either hyperthyroidism or ophthalmopathy (not recorded which). CDR3 residues: CASSLAGSKAFF. In DNA, the CDR3 is TGTGCCAGCAGTTTAGCGGGGAGTAAAGCTTTCTTT.